This entry describes one T cell receptor (beta chain). Antigen specificity is unknown. These data are taken from a study of a mutant IDH1 vaccine in newly diagnosed glioma. Study as a whole: Commencement of vaccination occurred 4-6 weeks following radiotherapy alone, or concurrently with temozolomide cycles. Week 35 brought visit V12, which was followed by visit V13 at week 47.

Assay used: immunoSEQ multiplex PCR; TCRdb lists only in-frame clones, some missing. The sample has just over 65,000 clones, 84% seen once. Trimming at V came to 1 base and at J to 1 base, leaving 11 bases not matched to a gene. Germline V gene lookup returns CDR1 SGHDT and CDR2 YYEEEE. The CDR3 loop spans 17 amino acids. The time point: week 35, safety follow-up. Vaccinated patients received 300 ug of mutant IDH1 20-mer peptide per dose, with topical imiquimod. There were eight vaccinations for patients, given in weeks 1, 3, 5, 7, 11, 15, 19 and 23. The material sequenced was PBMCs, taken from a glioma patient whose treatment included an IDH1 peptide vaccine. The clonotype originates from a man aged 18 to 30 with glioma. The chain is built from TRBV5-6 and TRBJ2-7; 7 bases match TRBD1. CDR3 region: CASSLTPFGTASYEQYF. DNA for the CDR3: TGTGCCAGCAGCTTGACCCCCTTCGGGACAGCATCCTACGAGCAGTACTTC.